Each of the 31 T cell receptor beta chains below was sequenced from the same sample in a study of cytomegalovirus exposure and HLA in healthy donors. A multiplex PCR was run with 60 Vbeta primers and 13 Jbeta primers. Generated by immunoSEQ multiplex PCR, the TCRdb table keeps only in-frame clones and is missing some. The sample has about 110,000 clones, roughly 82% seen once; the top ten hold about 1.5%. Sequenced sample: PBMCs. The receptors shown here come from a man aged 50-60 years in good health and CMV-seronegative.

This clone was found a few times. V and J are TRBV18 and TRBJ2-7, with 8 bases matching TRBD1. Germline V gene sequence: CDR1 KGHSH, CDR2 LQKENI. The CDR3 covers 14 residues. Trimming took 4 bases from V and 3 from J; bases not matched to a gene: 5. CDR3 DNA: TGTGCCAGCTCACTAAGGACAGGGCACTACGAGCAGTACTTC. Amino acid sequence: CASSLRTGHYEQYF. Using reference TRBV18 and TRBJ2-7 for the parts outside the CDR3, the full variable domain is NAGVMQNPRHLVRRRGQEARLRCSPMKGHSHVYWYRQLPEEGLKFMVYLQKENIIDESGMPKERFSAEFPKEGPSILRIQQVVRGDSAAYFCASSLRTGHYEQYFGPGTRLTVT.

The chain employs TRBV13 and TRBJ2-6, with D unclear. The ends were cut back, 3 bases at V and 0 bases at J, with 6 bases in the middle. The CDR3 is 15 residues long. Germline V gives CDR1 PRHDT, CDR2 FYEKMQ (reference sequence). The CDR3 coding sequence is TGTGCCAGCAGCTTCCCATTCTCTGGGGCCAACGTCCTGACTTTC. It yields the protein CASSFPFSGANVLTF.

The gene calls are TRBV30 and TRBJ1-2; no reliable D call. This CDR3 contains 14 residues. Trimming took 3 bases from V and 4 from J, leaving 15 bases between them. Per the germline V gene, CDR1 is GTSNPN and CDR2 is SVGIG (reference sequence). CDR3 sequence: CAWSPPLFGYGYTF. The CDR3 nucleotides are TGTGCCTGGAGCCCTCCATTATTCGGCTATGGCTACACCTTC.

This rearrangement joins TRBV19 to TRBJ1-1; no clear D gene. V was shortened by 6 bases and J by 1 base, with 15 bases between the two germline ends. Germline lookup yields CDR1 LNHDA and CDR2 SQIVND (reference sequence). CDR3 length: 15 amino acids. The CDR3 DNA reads TGTGCCAGTAGGGCGGAGGGCGTGTGGAACACTGAAGCTTTCTTT. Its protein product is CASRAEGVWNTEAFF.

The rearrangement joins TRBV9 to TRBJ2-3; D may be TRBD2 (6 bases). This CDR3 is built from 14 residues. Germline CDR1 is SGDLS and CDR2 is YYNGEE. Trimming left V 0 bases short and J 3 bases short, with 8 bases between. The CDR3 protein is CASSVVLATDTQYF. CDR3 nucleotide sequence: TGTGCCAGCAGCGTAGTACTAGCAACAGATACGCAGTATTTT.

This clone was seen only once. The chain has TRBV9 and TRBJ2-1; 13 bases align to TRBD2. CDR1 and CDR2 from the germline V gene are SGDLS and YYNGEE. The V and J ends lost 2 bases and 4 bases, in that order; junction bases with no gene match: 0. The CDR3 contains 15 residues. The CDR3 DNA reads TGTGCCAGCAGCGTGGGACTAGCGGGGTACAATGAGCAGTTCTTC. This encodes CASSVGLAGYNEQFF.

CDR3 bases: TGTGCCAGCACGAGGGCGCAGGGGGCGGACGGGGAGCTGTTTTTT. Its translation: CASTRAQGADGELFF. The chain joins TRBV6-5 to TRBJ2-2; 8 nucleotides agree with TRBD1. With 7 bases clipped from V and 7 bases from J, the junction kept 11 bases outside the gene matches. The CDR3 sequence is 15 residues long. Germline values: CDR1 MNHEY, CDR2 SVGAGI.

The CDR3 DNA follows: TGTGCCAGCAGCTTAGTACTAGCGGGGCGCACAGATACGCAGTATTTT. This sequence encodes CASSLVLAGRTDTQYF. This chain links TRBV7-2 with TRBJ2-3; 10 positions match TRBD2. There are 16 residues in the CDR3. From germline, CDR1 is SGHTA and CDR2 FQGNSA. V lost 1 base, J lost 1 base, and 2 bases stayed unmatched. Variable domain in full (rest from reference TRBV7-2 and TRBJ2-3): GAGVSQSPSNKVTEKGKDVELRCDPISGHTALYWYRQSLGQGLEFLIYFQGNSAPDKSGLPSDRFSAERTGGSVSTLTIQRTQQEDSAVYLCASSLVLAGRTDTQYFGPGTRLTVL.

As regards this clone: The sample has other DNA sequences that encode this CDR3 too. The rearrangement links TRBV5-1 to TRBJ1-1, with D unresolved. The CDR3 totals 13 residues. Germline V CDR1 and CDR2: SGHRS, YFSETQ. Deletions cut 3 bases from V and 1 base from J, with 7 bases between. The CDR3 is CASSSPGNTEAFF. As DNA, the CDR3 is TGCGCCAGCAGCTCACCAGGGAACACTGAAGCTTTCTTT.

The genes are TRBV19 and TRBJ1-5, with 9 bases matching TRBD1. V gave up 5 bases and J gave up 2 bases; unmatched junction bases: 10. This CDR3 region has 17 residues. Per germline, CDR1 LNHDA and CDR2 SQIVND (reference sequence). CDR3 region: CASSSPTGGIGNQPQHF. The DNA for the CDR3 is TGTGCCAGTAGTTCCCCGACAGGGGGAATTGGCAATCAGCCCCAGCATTTT.

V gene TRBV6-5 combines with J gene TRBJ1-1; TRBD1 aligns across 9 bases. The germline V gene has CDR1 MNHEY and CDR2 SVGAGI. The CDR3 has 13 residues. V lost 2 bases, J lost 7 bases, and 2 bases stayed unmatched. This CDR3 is CASSYDRGGEAFF. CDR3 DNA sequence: TGTGCCAGCAGTTACGACAGGGGGGGTGAAGCTTTCTTT.

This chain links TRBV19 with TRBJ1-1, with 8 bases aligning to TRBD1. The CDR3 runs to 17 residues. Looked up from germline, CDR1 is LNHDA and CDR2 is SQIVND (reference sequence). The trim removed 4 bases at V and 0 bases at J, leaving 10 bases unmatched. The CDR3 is CASSRIKGQALNTEAFF. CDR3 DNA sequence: TGTGCCAGTAGTAGGATAAAGGGACAGGCCTTGAACACTGAAGCTTTCTTT. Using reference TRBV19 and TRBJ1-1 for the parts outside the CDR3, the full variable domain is DGGITQSPKYLFRKEGQNVTLSCEQNLNHDAMYWYRQDPGQGLRLIYYSQIVNDFQKGDIAEGYSVSREKKESFPLTVTSAQKNPTAFYLCASSRIKGQALNTEAFFGQGTRLTVV.

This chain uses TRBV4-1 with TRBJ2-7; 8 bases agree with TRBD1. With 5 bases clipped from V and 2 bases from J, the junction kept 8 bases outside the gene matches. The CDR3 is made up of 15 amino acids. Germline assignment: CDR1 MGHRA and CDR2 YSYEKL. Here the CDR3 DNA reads TGCGCCAGCAGCAGGGGGACAGGACAAGCCTACGAGCAGTACGTC. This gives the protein CASSRGTGQAYEQYV.

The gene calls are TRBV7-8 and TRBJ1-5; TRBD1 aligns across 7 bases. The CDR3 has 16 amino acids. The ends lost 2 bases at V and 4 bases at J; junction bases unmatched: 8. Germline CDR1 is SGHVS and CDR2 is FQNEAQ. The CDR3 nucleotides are TGTGCCAGCAGCTTAACATCGGGACAGAGAAATCAGCCCCAGCATTTT. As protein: CASSLTSGQRNQPQHF.

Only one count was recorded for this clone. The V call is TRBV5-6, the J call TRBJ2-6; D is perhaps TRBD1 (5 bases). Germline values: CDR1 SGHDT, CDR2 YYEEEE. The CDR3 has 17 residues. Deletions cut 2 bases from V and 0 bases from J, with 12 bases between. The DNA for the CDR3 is TGTGCCAGCAGCTTCGGGCAGGGCTACTCTGGGGCCAACGTCCTGACTTTC. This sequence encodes CASSFGQGYSGANVLTF.

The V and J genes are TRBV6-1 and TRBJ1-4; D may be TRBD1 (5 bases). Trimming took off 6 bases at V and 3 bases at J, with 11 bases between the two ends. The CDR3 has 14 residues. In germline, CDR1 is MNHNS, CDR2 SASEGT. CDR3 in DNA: TGTGCCAGCAGAGCAGGGAGGTCTAATGAAAAACTGTTTTTT. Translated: CASRAGRSNEKLFF.

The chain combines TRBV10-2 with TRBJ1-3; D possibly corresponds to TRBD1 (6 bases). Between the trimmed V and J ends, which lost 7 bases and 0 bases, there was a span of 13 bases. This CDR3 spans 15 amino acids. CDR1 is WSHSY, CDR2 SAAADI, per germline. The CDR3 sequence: CASKWDTTSGNTIYF. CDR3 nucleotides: TGCGCCAGCAAGTGGGACACCACCTCTGGAAACACCATATATTTT.

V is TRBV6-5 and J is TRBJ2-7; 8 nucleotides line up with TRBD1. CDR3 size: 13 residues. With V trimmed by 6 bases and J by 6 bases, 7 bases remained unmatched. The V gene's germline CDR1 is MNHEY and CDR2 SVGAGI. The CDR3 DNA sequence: TGTGCCAGCAGCGGTGTCGGGACAGGCGAGCAGTACTTC. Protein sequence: CASSGVGTGEQYF.

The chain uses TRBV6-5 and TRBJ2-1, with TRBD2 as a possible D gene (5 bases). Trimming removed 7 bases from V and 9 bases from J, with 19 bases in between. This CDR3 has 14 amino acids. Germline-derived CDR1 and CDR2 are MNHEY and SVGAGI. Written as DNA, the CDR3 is TGTGCCAGCACCCGGCCCGGAGGTCATGGTGAGCAGTTCTTC. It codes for CASTRPGGHGEQFF.

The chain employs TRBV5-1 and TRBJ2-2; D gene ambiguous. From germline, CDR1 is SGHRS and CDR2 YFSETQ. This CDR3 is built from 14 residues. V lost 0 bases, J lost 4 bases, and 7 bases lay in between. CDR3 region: CASSLVQITGELFF. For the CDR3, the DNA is TGCGCCAGCAGCTTGGTTCAGATCACCGGGGAGCTGTTTTTT.

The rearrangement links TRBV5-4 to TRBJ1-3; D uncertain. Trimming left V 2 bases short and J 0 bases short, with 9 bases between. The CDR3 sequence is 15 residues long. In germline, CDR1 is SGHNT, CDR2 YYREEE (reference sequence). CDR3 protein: CASSLEGLSGNTIYF. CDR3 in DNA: TGTGCCAGCAGCTTAGAGGGCCTCTCTGGAAACACCATATATTTT.

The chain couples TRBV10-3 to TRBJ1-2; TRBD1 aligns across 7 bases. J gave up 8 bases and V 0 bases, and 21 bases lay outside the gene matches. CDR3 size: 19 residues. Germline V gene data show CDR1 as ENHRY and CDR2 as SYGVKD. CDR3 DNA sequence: TGTGCCATCAGTGAGTCACAGGGGCAGGGGTCGCCTTATCGGGAAGGCTACACCTTC. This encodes CAISESQGQGSPYREGYTF.

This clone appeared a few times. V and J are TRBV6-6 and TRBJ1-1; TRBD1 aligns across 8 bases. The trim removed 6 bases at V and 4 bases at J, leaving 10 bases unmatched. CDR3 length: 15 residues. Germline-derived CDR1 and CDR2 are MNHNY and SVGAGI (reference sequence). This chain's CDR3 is CASSWDRTFSTEAFF. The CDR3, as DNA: TGTGCCAGCAGCTGGGACAGGACTTTTAGCACTGAAGCTTTCTTT.

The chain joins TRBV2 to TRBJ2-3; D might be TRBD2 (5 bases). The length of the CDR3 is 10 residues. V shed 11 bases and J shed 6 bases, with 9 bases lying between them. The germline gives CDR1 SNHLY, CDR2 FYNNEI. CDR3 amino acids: CALGGDTQYF. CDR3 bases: TGTGCCCTGGGCGGGGATACGCAGTATTTT.

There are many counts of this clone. The CDR3 loop is CASSLVAGGPYEQYV. The DNA of the CDR3 is TGTGCCAGCAGTTTGGTCGCGGGGGGTCCCTACGAGCAGTACGTC. The chain recombines TRBV27 with TRBJ2-7; 8 nucleotides line up with TRBD2. J gave up 2 bases and V 3 bases, and 6 bases lay outside the gene matches. CDR1 MNHEY and CDR2 SMNVEV come from the germline V gene (reference sequence). This CDR3 has 15 amino acids.

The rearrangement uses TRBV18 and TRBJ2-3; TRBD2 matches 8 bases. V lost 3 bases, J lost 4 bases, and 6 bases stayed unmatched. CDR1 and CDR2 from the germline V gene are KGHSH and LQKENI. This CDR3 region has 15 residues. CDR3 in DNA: TGTGCCAGCTCACCCCCAAGCGGGGGCGCAGATACGCAGTATTTT. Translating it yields CASSPPSGGADTQYF.

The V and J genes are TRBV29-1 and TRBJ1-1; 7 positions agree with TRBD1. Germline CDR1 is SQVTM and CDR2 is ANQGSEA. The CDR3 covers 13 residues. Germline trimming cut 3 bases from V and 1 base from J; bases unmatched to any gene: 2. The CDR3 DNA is TGCAGCGTTGAGGGACAGCAGAACACTGAAGCTTTCTTT. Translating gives CSVEGQQNTEAFF.

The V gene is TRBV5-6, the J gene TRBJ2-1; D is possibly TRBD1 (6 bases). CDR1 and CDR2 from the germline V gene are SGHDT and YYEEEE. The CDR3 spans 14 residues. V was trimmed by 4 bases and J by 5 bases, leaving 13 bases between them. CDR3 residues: CASSRGTINNEQFF. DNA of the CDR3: TGTGCCAGCAGCAGGGGGACGATAAACAATGAGCAGTTCTTC.

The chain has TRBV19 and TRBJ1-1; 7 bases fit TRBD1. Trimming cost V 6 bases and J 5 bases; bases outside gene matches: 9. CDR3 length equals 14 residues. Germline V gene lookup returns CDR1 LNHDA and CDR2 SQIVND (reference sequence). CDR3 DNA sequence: TGTGCCAGTAGCCCCGACAGGGTTAGGACTGAAGCTTTCTTT. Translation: CASSPDRVRTEAFF.

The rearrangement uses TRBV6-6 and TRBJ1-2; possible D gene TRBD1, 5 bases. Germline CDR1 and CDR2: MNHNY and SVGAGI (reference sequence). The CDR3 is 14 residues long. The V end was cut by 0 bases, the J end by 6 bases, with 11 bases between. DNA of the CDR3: TGTGCCAGCAGTTACTCACCCGGGACTCATGGCTACACCTTC. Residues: CASSYSPGTHGYTF.

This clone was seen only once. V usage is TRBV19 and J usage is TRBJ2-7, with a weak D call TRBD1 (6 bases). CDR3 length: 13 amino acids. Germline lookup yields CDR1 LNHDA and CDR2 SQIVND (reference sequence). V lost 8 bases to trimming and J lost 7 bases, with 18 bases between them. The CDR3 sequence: CASGKGRGWEQYF. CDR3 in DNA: TGTGCCAGTGGAAAGGGAAGGGGGTGGGAGCAGTACTTC.